The 20 T cell receptor beta chains presented below share a single source sample, sequenced in a study of neoadjuvant nivolumab and ipilimumab in lung cancer. Method: immunoSEQ multiplex PCR; TCRdb's copy keeps in-frame clones and lacks some. The table includes tens of thousands of clones, about 89% detected once. The sequencing here drew on blood, taken before neoadjuvant nivolumab, alone or with ipilimumab. Receptor source: an adult with non-small cell lung cancer. Some clones in this sample may be carry-over from other donors' samples.

Note on this clone: The sample contains more than one DNA sequence encoding this CDR3. The chain employs TRBV29-1 and TRBJ2-7, with no clear D. Germline V gene sequence: CDR1 SQVTM, CDR2 ANQGSEA. The CDR3 is 12 residues long. Trimming shortened V by 6 bases and J by 1 base, and 10 bases separated the two germline ends. The CDR3 reads CSVGRSSYEQYF. The CDR3 coding sequence is TGCAGCGTCGGGCGGAGTTCCTACGAGCAGTACTTC.

Regarding this clone: Sequence at one end of the junction differs from germline and may be a read error. The chain couples TRBV7-6 to TRBJ2-2; TRBD2 might be the D (6 bases). Germline V gives CDR1 SGHVS, CDR2 FNYEAQ. CDR3 length: 13 amino acids. CDR3 protein: CASSLFGDGGLFF. The DNA for the CDR3 is TGTGCCAGCAGCCTCTTTGGGGACGGGGGGCTGTTTTTT.

The chain has TRBV18 and TRBJ2-5, with D perhaps TRBD1 (5 bases). The CDR3 is 12 residues long. CDR1 and CDR2 (germline): KGHSH, LQKENI. Trimming took off 6 bases at V and 5 bases at J, with 10 bases between the two ends. CDR3 DNA sequence: TGTGCCAGCTCGCTGACAGTGGAGACCCAGTACTTC. Protein sequence: CASSLTVETQYF.

CDR3 nucleotide sequence: TGCAGTGCTAGTAACCAAGAGACCCAGTACTTC. It is translated as CSASNQETQYF. The chain recombines TRBV20-1 with TRBJ2-5, with unresolved D. This CDR3 region has 11 residues. Germline V lookup: CDR1 DFQATT, CDR2 SNEGSKA (reference sequence). V was trimmed by 3 bases and J by 0 bases, leaving 2 bases between them.

The rearrangement links TRBV29-1 to TRBJ1-1, with 7 nucleotides matching TRBD1. The V segment lost 4 bases and the J segment 5 bases; nucleotides outside the gene matches: 10. The germline V gene encodes CDR1 SQVTM and CDR2 ANQGSEA. This CDR3 contains 14 residues. This CDR3 is CSVASQGGGTEAFF. The CDR3 DNA is TGCAGCGTTGCCTCCCAGGGGGGCGGAACTGAAGCTTTCTTT.

The chain recombines TRBV15 with TRBJ1-2; D is perhaps TRBD1 (6 bases). The CDR3 extends over 14 amino acids. CDR1 is LNHNV and CDR2 is YYDKDF in the germline V gene (reference sequence). Trimming removed 0 bases from V and 4 bases from J, with 9 bases in between. CDR3 nucleotide sequence: TGTGCCACCAGCAGAGATCGACAGGCCTATGGCTACACCTTC. Amino acid sequence: CATSRDRQAYGYTF.

This clone has a single count. V usage is TRBV5-1 and J usage is TRBJ2-2; 8 bases agree with TRBD2. The length of the CDR3 is 20 residues. Germline V CDR1 and CDR2: SGHRS, YFSETQ. With 5 bases clipped from V and 3 bases from J, the junction kept 21 bases outside the gene matches. This CDR3 reads CASRPLGILAAPGYTGELFF. CDR3 DNA: TGCGCCAGCAGGCCCCTTGGAATACTAGCGGCCCCTGGGTACACCGGGGAGCTGTTTTTT.

The J gene is TRBJ1-1, the V gene TRBV6-5; no clear D. V was shortened by 8 bases and J by 2 bases, with 9 bases between the two germline ends. Germline CDR1 MNHEY, CDR2 SVGAGI. This CDR3 is built from 12 residues. The CDR3 here is CASGEGNTEAFF. CDR3 coding DNA: TGTGCCAGCGGAGAAGGAAACACTGAAGCTTTCTTT.

The gene calls are TRBV5-1 and TRBJ2-7; possibly TRBD1 for D (6 bases). Germline CDR1 SGHRS, CDR2 YFSETQ. This CDR3 is 13 amino acids long. With 4 bases removed from V and 1 base from J, the gap between germline ends came to 9 bases. CDR3 residues: CASSRDTSYEQYF. CDR3 coding DNA: TGCGCCAGCAGCCGGGACACATCCTACGAGCAGTACTTC.

The chain combines TRBV5-3 with TRBJ2-3; TRBD2 agrees at 7 bases. TRBV5-3 is an open reading frame, and its role is uncertain. V was clipped by 0 bases and J by 0 bases; unmatched bases: 4. This CDR3 has 16 amino acids. Written as DNA, the CDR3 is TGTGCCAGAAGCTTGGAATGCGGGAGAAGCACAGATACGCAGTATTTT. Translation: CARSLECGRSTDTQYF.

The chain links TRBV7-8 to TRBJ2-7; D might be TRBD1 (5 bases). Trimming shortened V by 5 bases and J by 0 bases, and 14 bases separated the two germline ends. This CDR3 comprises 15 residues. Germline V CDR1 and CDR2: SGHVS, FQNEAQ. CDR3 loop: CASSPKGSFSYEQYF. The CDR3 DNA follows: TGTGCCAGCAGCCCGAAGGGGTCTTTCTCCTACGAGCAGTACTTC.

The V call is TRBV7-9, the J call TRBJ2-3, with TRBD1 matching 9 bases. Germline V gene lookup returns CDR1 SEHNR and CDR2 FQNEAQ (reference sequence). V was pared by 5 bases and J by 0 bases, with 3 bases of the junction left unmatched. The CDR3 length is 15 residues. The CDR3 region has the DNA TGTGCCAGCAGCCTACAGGGGGCGAGCACAGATACGCAGTATTTT. Translating it yields CASSLQGASTDTQYF.

The chain is built from TRBV2 and TRBJ2-3, with TRBD2 matching 10 bases. The germline CDR1 and CDR2 sequences are SNHLY and FYNNEI. Losses at the gene ends were 5 bases for V and 3 bases for J; bases not matched to a gene: 2. The CDR3 loop spans 14 amino acids. CDR3 loop: CASSSGRVTDTQYF. CDR3 nucleotides: TGTGCCAGCAGTAGCGGGAGGGTGACAGATACGCAGTATTTT.

V gene TRBV7-8 combines with J gene TRBJ2-1; 7 nucleotides align to TRBD1. Germline-derived CDR1 and CDR2 are SGHVS and FQNEAQ. This CDR3 comprises 12 residues. V shed 5 bases and J 9 bases; nucleotides not matched to a gene: 4. The CDR3 here is CASSMTGPEQFF. CDR3 nucleotides: TGTGCCAGCAGCATGACAGGGCCTGAGCAGTTCTTC.

The genes are TRBV5-1 and TRBJ2-3, with TRBD1 matching 7 bases. The V gene end was trimmed by 4 bases and the J gene end by 3 bases; junction bases not matched to a gene: 8. CDR1 is SGHRS and CDR2 is YFSETQ in the germline V gene. The CDR3 runs to 15 residues. The CDR3 region is CASSARQGLTDTQYF. DNA for the CDR3: TGCGCCAGCAGCGCGCGACAGGGATTGACAGATACGCAGTATTTT. Drawing the rest from reference TRBV5-1 and TRBJ2-3, the complete variable domain is KAGVTQTPRYLIKTRGQQVTLSCSPISGHRSVSWYQQTPGQGLQFLFEYFSETQRNKGNFPGRFSGRQFSNSRSEMNVSTLELGDSALYLCASSARQGLTDTQYFGPGTRLTVL.

The rearrangement joins TRBV5-5 to TRBJ1-1; D gene ambiguous. CDR3 length: 13 amino acids. The germline CDR1 and CDR2 sequences are SGHKS and YYEKEE (reference sequence). V shed 3 bases and J shed 3 bases, with 9 bases lying between them. This CDR3 is CASSSTVDTEAFF. CDR3 sequence (DNA): TGTGCCAGCAGCTCTACGGTGGACACTGAAGCTTTCTTT.

The chain recombines TRBV10-3 with TRBJ2-3; 7 bases line up with TRBD2. J gave up 5 bases and V 3 bases, and 2 bases lay outside the gene matches. Germline-derived CDR1 and CDR2 are ENHRY and SYGVKD. CDR3 length: 13 residues. The DNA of the CDR3 is TGTGCCATCAGTGAAAGGGAGGGAGATACGCAGTATTTT. Translation gives CAISEREGDTQYF.

This chain uses TRBV10-2 with TRBJ2-2; a weak D match, TRBD2 (6 bases). The germline CDR1 and CDR2 sequences are WSHSY and SAAADI. The germline V and J ends were trimmed by 5 bases and 2 bases, with 12 bases remaining between them. The CDR3 is 15 residues long. The CDR3 bases are TGCGCCAGCAGTAGGCAGCGGGTCAACACCGGGGAGCTGTTTTTT. Amino acids: CASSRQRVNTGELFF.

The rearrangement joins TRBV7-3 to TRBJ2-3; the D is unclear. V was cut by 2 bases and J by 1 base, with 4 bases left in between. The germline V gene has CDR1 SGHTA and CDR2 FQGTGA. The CDR3 runs to 13 residues. Here the CDR3 DNA reads TGTGCCAGCAGCTTATTCGGCACAGATACGCAGTATTTT. Its protein product is CASSLFGTDTQYF.

V and J are TRBV7-9 and TRBJ2-7; tentatively, D is TRBD1 (6 bases). Looked up from germline, CDR1 is SEHNR and CDR2 is FQNEAQ (reference sequence). The CDR3 has 15 residues. The V end lost 3 bases, the J end lost 3 bases, and 15 bases lay between the germline ends. The CDR3 region is CASSFAPGQRYEQYF. For the CDR3, the DNA is TGTGCCAGCAGCTTCGCGCCCGGACAGCGCTACGAGCAGTACTTC.